This T cell receptor (beta chain) stems from a study of vaccination and CD4 T cells after COVID-19. Study-wide context: The convalescent population consisted of six males and four females, two of whom were of Hispanic ethnicity. Post-vaccine sampling followed dose two by a median around 74 days (range 14 to 241).

Germline CDR1 reads SNHLY; CDR2 reads FYNNEI. V dropped 6 bases and J dropped 11; count of bases not matched to a gene: 10. CDR3 length equals 13 residues. The Oncomine TCR Beta short-read assay sequenced DNA from cultured CD4+ T cells. TCRdb recomputed calls from the PCR reads with MiXCR, one row per CDR3 protein. The sample lists 15,000 to 20,000 distinct CDR3 sequences; around 60% were seen once. In the case of this clonotype: The antigen is not known.

Indicated treatment: roughly 10-day PBMC culture with coronavirus spike peptide pools or control peptides (ViraFEST assay). ViraFEST used peptide pools to expand antigen-specific T cells before TCR sequencing. The chain is built from TRBV2 and TRBJ1-5, with 7 bases aligning to TRBD1. The receptor was isolated from a human donor who had recovered from COVID-19. The sample comprised CD4+ T cells from blood, cultured in vitro. The CDR3 reads CASSGLDRKSQHF. DNA for the CDR3: TGTGCCAGCAGCGGTCTGGACAGGAAGTCCCAGCATTTT.